Listed here are 10 T cell receptor beta chains from one sample, sequenced in a study of T cell responses to AZD1222 COVID-19 vaccine. Libraries were prepared by immunoSEQ multiplex PCR; TCRdb keeps only in-frame clonotypes and omits some of them. The sample yields 180,000 or so clones, roughly 92% seen once. The specimen was peripheral blood, collected 28 days after the second AZD1222 dose. The receptors come from an adult who received the AZD1222 COVID-19 vaccine.

This chain uses TRBV27 with TRBJ2-7, with TRBD1 matching 9 bases. Germline V gene lookup returns CDR1 MNHEY and CDR2 SMNVEV (reference sequence). V dropped 6 bases and J dropped 0; count of bases not matched to a gene: 6. The CDR3 totals 15 residues. The CDR3: CASSHGQGSSYEQYF. DNA of the CDR3: TGTGCCAGCAGCCACGGACAGGGGAGCTCCTACGAGCAGTACTTC.

In its sample, this clone was seen once. The chain uses TRBV19 and TRBJ1-1; unclear D gene. This CDR3 has 14 residues. CDR1 and CDR2 (germline): LNHDA, SQIVND (reference sequence). The germline V and J ends were trimmed by 6 bases and 8 bases, with 19 bases remaining between them. The CDR3 sequence: CASRPTTRRSEAFF. The DNA for the CDR3 is TGTGCCAGTAGACCAACGACAAGGCGGTCGGAAGCTTTCTTT.

This rearrangement joins TRBV7-9 to TRBJ1-3; D gene unclear. The CDR3 runs 13 residues. Germline CDR1 is SEHNR and CDR2 is FQNEAQ (reference sequence). V shed 3 bases and J shed 3 bases, with 6 bases lying between them. CDR3 nucleotide sequence: TGTGCCAGCAGCTTGGACGGTGGAAACACCATATATTTT. As protein: CASSLDGGNTIYF.

This clone was recorded once. The chain carries TRBV7-2 and TRBJ2-7; D gene uncertain. The CDR3 length is 14 residues. The V gene lost 1 base and the J gene lost 2 bases, with 9 bases spanning the gap. CDR1 and CDR2 (germline): SGHTA, FQGNSA. This chain's CDR3 is CASSLVVVTYEQYF. DNA of the CDR3: TGTGCCAGCAGCTTAGTTGTCGTTACCTACGAGCAGTACTTC.

The rearrangement joins TRBV18 to TRBJ2-5; no reliable D call. The germline gives CDR1 KGHSH, CDR2 LQKENI. V was shortened by 5 bases and J by 2 bases, with 15 bases between the two germline ends. This CDR3 has 15 amino acids. CDR3 sequence reads: CASSALSAQQETQYF. Here the CDR3 DNA reads TGTGCCAGCTCAGCGCTTTCAGCTCAACAAGAGACCCAGTACTTC.

The CDR3 DNA reads as TGTGCCAGCACCCTTATCAGGGGGGGTGAAGCTTTCTTT. Protein: CASTLIRGGEAFF. The chain couples TRBV3-1 (or the pseudogene TRBV3-2) to TRBJ1-1; 7 bases line up with TRBD1. J was trimmed by 7 bases and V by 7 bases; bases with no gene match: 9. The CDR3 consists of 13 residues. Looked up from germline, CDR1 is LGHDT and CDR2 is YNNKEL (reference sequence).

The rearrangement joins TRBV4-3 to TRBJ2-3; D gene ambiguous. The CDR3 extends over 15 amino acids. Germline lookup yields CDR1 LGHNA and CDR2 YSLEER. Trimming removed 0 bases at V and 2 bases at J, with 9 bases between. The CDR3 region is CASSQDPTATDTQYF. DNA for the CDR3: TGCGCCAGCAGCCAAGATCCGACTGCCACAGATACGCAGTATTTT.

V is TRBV11-3 and J is TRBJ1-1, with D unclear. Trimming removed 3 bases from V and 4 bases from J, with 9 bases in between. There are 13 residues in the CDR3. The germline V gene encodes CDR1 SGHNT and CDR2 YENEEA. The CDR3 DNA is TGTGCCAGCAGCTTTCGGGATGGCACTGAAGCTTTCTTT. Amino acids: CASSFRDGTEAFF.

The chain combines TRBV11-2 with TRBJ1-1; TRBD1 agrees at 11 bases. V trimming: 4 bases; J trimming: 1 base; junction bases outside the gene matches: 5. The CDR3 spans 16 residues. Germline V gene lookup returns CDR1 SGHAT and CDR2 FQNNGV. CDR3 nucleotides: TGTGCCAGCAGCTCCGGACAGGGGGCCGCGAACACTGAAGCTTTCTTT. Its protein product is CASSSGQGAANTEAFF.

The V call is TRBV9, the J call TRBJ2-2, with a weak D call TRBD2 (6 bases). Germline V gene data show CDR1 as SGDLS and CDR2 as YYNGEE. Trimming took off 4 bases at V and 4 bases at J, with 14 bases between the two ends. The CDR3 has 15 amino acids. The CDR3 DNA follows: TGTGCCAGCAGCTCAAACCGGGAGACCACCGGGGAGCTGTTTTTT. This sequence encodes CASSSNRETTGELFF. The full variable domain, completed using reference TRBV9 and TRBJ2-2, is DSGVTQTPKHLITATGQRVTLRCSPRSGDLSVYWYQQSLDQGLQFLIQYYNGEERAKGNILERFSAQQFPDLHSELNLSSLELGDSALYFCASSSNRETTGELFFGEGSRLTVL.